This TCR beta chain was sequenced for a study of ipilimumab plus nivolumab after autologous stem cell transplantation. Dosing: nivolumab 3 mg/kg IV, weeks 1, 4, 7, 10, then every two weeks to week 26. This table comes from immunoSEQ multiplex PCR, and its TCRdb copy is limited to in-frame clones, with some not included. The sample consists of around 21,000 clones, 77% of them appearing once. V lost 3 bases, J lost 6 bases, and 19 bases lay in between. This CDR3 comprises 17 residues. Germline V gives CDR1 SGDLS, CDR2 YYNGEE. Here the sequenced sample was PBMCs, taken in a trial of ipilimumab plus nivolumab as post-transplant consolidation. V and J are TRBV9 and TRBJ1-6; weak D call: TRBD1 (5 bases). The source is a male donor with diffuse large B-cell lymphoma. Here the CDR3 DNA reads TGTGCCAGCAGCGGCGGGACTCCCCTGGACGGTAATTCACCCCTCCACTTT. It specifies CASSGGTPLDGNSPLHF.